This is a list of T cell receptor beta chains from one sample in a study of T cells after somatic rescue of genetic block. Generated by immunoSEQ multiplex PCR, the TCRdb table keeps only in-frame clones and is missing some. This sample has approximately 70,000 clones; approximately 91% occur once, and the top ten carry around 2.8%. The source material was peripheral blood mononuclear cells (PBMCs). The origin of the receptors is a man aged 30 to 45. CDR3s include the opening cysteine and the closing phenylalanine or tryptophan.

len: 16
j_gene: TRBJ1-5
v_gene: TRBV21-1
CDR3aa: CASSKGATGVNQPQHF

len: 14
j_gene: TRBJ2-1
v_gene: TRBV7-9
CDR3aa: CASSPRDSDNEQFF

len: 16
j_gene: TRBJ1-1
v_gene: TRBV4-1
CDR3aa: CASSQDPGTVNTEAFF

len: 13
j_gene: TRBJ1-2
v_gene: TRBV27
CDR3aa: CASSFTDNYGYTF

len: 14
j_gene: TRBJ1-1
v_gene: TRBV6-6
CDR3aa: CASSSPSSNTEAFF

len: 16
j_gene: TRBJ2-7
v_gene: TRBV23-1
CDR3aa: CASSQSRTESSYEQYF

len: 18
j_gene: TRBJ1-6
v_gene: TRBV4-2
CDR3aa: CASSQGKDDPGTKRTLHF

len: 15
j_gene: TRBJ2-7
v_gene: TRBV30
CDR3aa: CAWSPPPTGSYEQYF

len: 16
j_gene: TRBJ1-1
v_gene: TRBV9
CDR3aa: CASSVGGSWRNTEAFF

len: 14
j_gene: TRBJ2-7
v_gene: TRBV15
CDR3aa: CATSTRTTSYEQYF

len: 12
j_gene: TRBJ2-5
v_gene: TRBV7-8
CDR3aa: CASSLDGGSSYF

len: 15
j_gene: TRBJ1-2
v_gene: TRBV5-1
CDR3aa: CASSFGLQGANGYTF

len: 17
j_gene: TRBJ2-1
v_gene: TRBV7-8
CDR3aa: CASSPRRLAGGNNEQFF

len: 14
j_gene: TRBJ2-1
v_gene: TRBV7-9
CDR3aa: CASSLPDSYNEQFF

len: 17
j_gene: TRBJ2-3
v_gene: TRBV4-3
CDR3aa: CASSPSLPAGGADTQYF

len: 16
j_gene: TRBJ2-2
v_gene: TRBV4-3
CDR3aa: CATSRHSGSNTGELFF

len: 16
j_gene: TRBJ2-3
v_gene: TRBV11-2
CDR3aa: CASSLMGQGPTDTQYF

len: 15
j_gene: TRBJ1-1
v_gene: TRBV5-6
CDR3aa: CASSSPGQGNTEAFF

len: 11
j_gene: TRBJ2-3
v_gene: TRBV2
CDR3aa: CASRRTDTQYF

len: 15
j_gene: TRBJ2-7
v_gene: TRBV7-9
CDR3aa: CASSFAGASVYEQYF

len: 13
j_gene: TRBJ2-1
v_gene: TRBV7-9
CDR3aa: CASSLPTSLEQFF

len: 16
j_gene: TRBJ2-1
v_gene: TRBV7-9
CDR3aa: CASSFLYLAGENEQFF

len: 14
j_gene: TRBJ2-5
v_gene: TRBV7-2
CDR3aa: CASSRDRGEETQYF

len: 17
j_gene: TRBJ2-1
v_gene: TRBV4-3
CDR3aa: CASSQDSTSGRFGEQFF

len: 13
j_gene: TRBJ2-7
v_gene: TRBV7-2
CDR3aa: CASSFWTAYEQYF

len: 16
j_gene: TRBJ2-3
v_gene: TRBV7-8
CDR3aa: CASSLARTGGTDTQYF

len: 14
j_gene: TRBJ1-5
v_gene: TRBV13
CDR3aa: CASSLAGPNQPQHF

len: 13
j_gene: TRBJ1-5
v_gene: TRBV11-3
CDR3aa: CASSQGNNQPQHF

len: 14
j_gene: TRBJ2-1
v_gene: TRBV27
CDR3aa: CASSFLASYNEQFF

len: 15
j_gene: TRBJ2-7
v_gene: TRBV4-1
CDR3aa: CASSPEGGAAYEQYF

len: 17
j_gene: TRBJ2-4
v_gene: TRBV2
CDR3aa: CASCFGSIVLAKNIQYF

len: 17
j_gene: TRBJ2-1
v_gene: TRBV27
CDR3aa: CASSLYSAGDTYNEQFF

len: 15
j_gene: TRBJ2-7
v_gene: TRBV2
CDR3aa: CASSAQRDLRWEQYF

len: 13
j_gene: TRBJ1-1
v_gene: TRBV5-6
CDR3aa: CASSSQGAPEAFF

len: 14
j_gene: TRBJ2-3
v_gene: TRBV5-6
CDR3aa: CASSLGFHTDTQYF

len: 10
j_gene: TRBJ1-2
v_gene: TRBV7-9
CDR3aa: CASSSKGYTF

len: 14
j_gene: TRBJ2-7
v_gene: TRBV11-2
CDR3aa: CASSFGTGTYEQYF

len: 15
j_gene: TRBJ1-4
v_gene: TRBV27
CDR3aa: CASSLIGGSGEKLFF

len: 15
j_gene: TRBJ2-1
v_gene: TRBV5-4
CDR3aa: CASSQPTGSYNEQFF

len: 16
j_gene: TRBJ2-5
v_gene: TRBV21-1
CDR3aa: CASSTPPNFFAETQYF

len: 14
j_gene: TRBJ2-1
v_gene: TRBV2
CDR3aa: CATLSGTGDNEQFF

len: 11
j_gene: TRBJ1-2
v_gene: TRBV29-1
CDR3aa: CSVEDANGYTF

len: 16
j_gene: TRBJ1-1
v_gene: TRBV14
CDR3aa: CASTKTGAAENTEAFF

len: 15
j_gene: TRBJ2-3
v_gene: TRBV6-5
CDR3aa: CASSYAVGARDTQYF

len: 14
j_gene: TRBJ2-7
v_gene: TRBV27
CDR3aa: CASSVTGDSYEQYF

len: 16
j_gene: TRBJ1-4
v_gene: TRBV2
CDR3aa: CASTEGGASRGEKLFF

len: 14
j_gene: TRBJ1-2
v_gene: TRBV10-3
CDR3aa: CAISESGGIYGYTF

len: 14
j_gene: TRBJ2-1
v_gene: TRBV6-5
CDR3aa: CASSLGGSYNEQFF

len: 13
j_gene: TRBJ2-1
v_gene: TRBV16
CDR3aa: CASSGAPNNEQFF

len: 13
j_gene: TRBJ2-5
v_gene: TRBV2
CDR3aa: CASSDSSWETQYF

len: 18
j_gene: TRBJ2-5
v_gene: TRBV28
CDR3aa: CASPARGRRANPEETQYF